Shown below are 12 T cell receptor beta chains from a single sample sequenced in a study of beta chain features in type 1 diabetes. Since all of the isolated RNA was reverse transcribed, expressed TCRB transcripts were what got sequenced. Profiled with immunoSEQ multiplex PCR; TCRdb holds only in-frame clones, not every one. The sample yields 160,000 or so clones, roughly 9.1% seen once. Sequences were obtained from central memory CD4+ T cells from blood. Receptors originate from a woman under 30 in good health.

This chain joins TRBV18 and TRBJ1-1, with TRBD1 matching 9 bases. This CDR3 region has 15 residues. Unmatched junction bases numbered 9, after V lost 5 bases and J lost 5 bases. Looked up from germline, CDR1 is KGHSH and CDR2 is LQKENI. This CDR3 is CASSLDRGPGTEAFF. CDR3 DNA: TGTGCCAGCTCATTGGACAGGGGCCCGGGGACTGAAGCTTTCTTT.

At least ten counts were recorded for this clone. The chain is built from TRBV7-2 and TRBJ2-1, with D tentatively TRBD1 (6 bases). The CDR3 totals 15 residues. Per germline, CDR1 SGHTA and CDR2 FQGNSA. V lost 1 base and J lost 3, with 10 bases in between. The CDR3: CASSLEDRSYNEQFF. CDR3 nucleotides: TGTGCCAGCAGCTTAGAAGACAGGAGCTACAATGAGCAGTTCTTC.

The J gene is TRBJ2-6, the V gene TRBV5-5, with TRBD1 identical over 8 bases. The CDR3 consists of 18 residues. V gave up 5 bases and J gave up 1 base; unmatched junction bases: 11. The germline V gene encodes CDR1 SGHKS and CDR2 YYEKEE (reference sequence). In DNA form, the CDR3 reads TGTGCCAGCAGTTACGACGGGACAGGCTTATCTGGGGCCAACGTCCTGACTTTC. It codes for CASSYDGTGLSGANVLTF.

The sample holds one count of this clone. The V call is TRBV7-2, the J call TRBJ2-3; TRBD2 aligns across 12 bases. The germline gives CDR1 SGHTA, CDR2 FQGNSA. The junction had 8 bases not matched to a gene; V was cut back by 4 bases and J by 6 bases. There are 16 residues in the CDR3. Here the CDR3 DNA reads TGTGCCAGCAGCTATTGGGCTAGCGGGGGGGGCGATACGCAGTATTTT. Its translation is CASSYWASGGGDTQYF.

V and J are TRBV18 and TRBJ1-1, with a weak D call TRBD1 (6 bases). The CDR3 covers 14 residues. V lost 6 bases and J lost 4, with 15 bases in between. Germline lookup yields CDR1 KGHSH and CDR2 LQKENI. The CDR3 loop is CASSVIGQTTEAFF. The CDR3 bases are TGTGCCAGCTCTGTTATCGGACAGACCACTGAAGCTTTCTTT.

This clone turned up a few times. Here the CDR3 DNA reads TGTGCCAGCTCACCTCCGGTCCGCCCCGGGGAGCTGTTTTTT. Translating it yields CASSPPVRPGELFF. The genes are TRBV18 and TRBJ2-2; D uncertain. The ends were cut back, 3 bases at V and 6 bases at J, with 11 bases in the middle. The CDR3 sequence is 14 residues long. Germline loops: CDR1 KGHSH, CDR2 LQKENI.

This rearrangement joins TRBV6-5 to TRBJ2-3; 7 bases agree with TRBD2. With 6 bases clipped from V and 1 base from J, the junction kept 4 bases outside the gene matches. The CDR3 consists of 14 residues. Germline assignment: CDR1 MNHEY and CDR2 SVGAGI. CDR3 region: CASRGGSRTDTQYF. The CDR3 DNA is TGTGCCAGCAGGGGGGGGAGTCGCACAGATACGCAGTATTTT.

This clone was detected only a few times. This chain uses TRBV9 with TRBJ2-5; 7 bases map to TRBD1. Trimming removed 0 bases from V and 4 bases from J; junction bases left unmatched: 6. The V gene's germline CDR1 is SGDLS and CDR2 YYNGEE. The CDR3 runs 15 residues. CDR3 loop: CASSVDLGTAETQYF. The CDR3 DNA reads TGTGCCAGCAGCGTAGATCTCGGGACAGCAGAGACCCAGTACTTC.

This clone was seen a handful of times. V is TRBV5-1 and J is TRBJ1-1; the match to TRBD1 covers 7 bases. J gave up 6 bases and V 4 bases, and 3 bases lay outside the gene matches. Germline loops: CDR1 SGHRS, CDR2 YFSETQ. The CDR3 is 12 amino acids. CDR3 loop: CASSLGQAEAFF. CDR3 nucleotide sequence: TGCGCCAGCAGCCTTGGACAGGCTGAAGCTTTCTTT. Full variable domain (remainder filled in from reference TRBV5-1 and TRBJ1-1): KAGVTQTPRYLIKTRGQQVTLSCSPISGHRSVSWYQQTPGQGLQFLFEYFSETQRNKGNFPGRFSGRQFSNSRSEMNVSTLELGDSALYLCASSLGQAEAFFGQGTRLTVV.

This clone came up a few times. Other DNA sequences of this sample code for an identical CDR3. This chain links TRBV7-3 with TRBJ1-2, with TRBD1 identical over 8 bases. After removal of 2 bases from V and 2 bases from J, the junction contained 4 bases not matched to a gene. This CDR3 comprises 15 residues. Germline lookup yields CDR1 SGHTA and CDR2 FQGTGA. The CDR3 DNA is TGTGCCAGCAGCTTAGGGCAGGGGGCGAACTATGGCTACACCTTC. Translation: CASSLGQGANYGYTF.

This chain links TRBV13 with TRBJ1-1, with D possibly TRBD1 on 6 matching bases. V gave up 4 bases and J gave up 5 bases, with 14 bases separating them. The length of the CDR3 is 14 residues. In germline, CDR1 is PRHDT, CDR2 FYEKMQ (reference sequence). DNA of the CDR3: TGTGCCAGCAGCTCACAGGGAGGGGCTACTGAAGCTTTCTTT. It specifies CASSSQGGATEAFF.

The chain recombines TRBV7-8 with TRBJ2-7; 7 bases are shared with TRBD1. The length of the CDR3 is 14 residues. The V and J ends lost 4 bases and 4 bases, in that order; junction bases with no gene match: 7. Germline CDR1 SGHVS, CDR2 FQNEAQ. This CDR3 is CASSSPGTVYEQYF. The CDR3 DNA sequence: TGTGCCAGCAGCTCTCCGGGGACAGTATACGAGCAGTACTTC.